This T cell receptor (beta chain) originates from a study of blood T cell repertoires in COVID-19. The data were produced by immunoSEQ multiplex PCR, yet TCRdb's version contains in-frame clones alone and is incomplete. The sample carries hundreds of thousands of clones, roughly 79% recorded once. Trimming took off 7 bases at V and 2 bases at J, with 15 bases between the two ends. The germline CDR1 and CDR2 sequences are MNHEY and SVGAGI. This CDR3 comprises 15 residues. Sequenced input: peripheral blood. The sequence was obtained from an elderly woman with COVID-19, enrolled during active disease. The V gene is TRBV6-5, the J gene TRBJ1-5, with D possibly matching TRBD1 (5 bases). The CDR3 here is CASKRDFPGNQPQHF. CDR3 in DNA: TGTGCCAGCAAACGGGACTTTCCGGGCAATCAGCCCCAGCATTTT.